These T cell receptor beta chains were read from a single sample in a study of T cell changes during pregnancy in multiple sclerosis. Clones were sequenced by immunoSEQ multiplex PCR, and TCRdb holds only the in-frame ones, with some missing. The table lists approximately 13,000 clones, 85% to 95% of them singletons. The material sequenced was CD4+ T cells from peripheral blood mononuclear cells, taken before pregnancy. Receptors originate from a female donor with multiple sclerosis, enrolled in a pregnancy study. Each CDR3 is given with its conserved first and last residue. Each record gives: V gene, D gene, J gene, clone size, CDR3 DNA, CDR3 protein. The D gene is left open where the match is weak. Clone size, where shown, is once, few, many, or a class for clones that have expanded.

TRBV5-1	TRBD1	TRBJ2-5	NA	TGCGCCAGCAGCTTGGAACAGGGGCGGGAGACCCAGTACTTC	CASSLEQGRETQYF
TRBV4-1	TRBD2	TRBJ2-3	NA	TGCGCCAGCAGGGACGGACTAGCGGGGGGTAGCACAGATACGCAGTATTTT	CASRDGLAGGSTDTQYF
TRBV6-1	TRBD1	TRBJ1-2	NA	TGTGCGGGACAGGCTAACTATGGCTACACCTTC	CAGQANYGYTF
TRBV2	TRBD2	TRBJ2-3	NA	TGTGCCAGCAGTGCATGGAGGGGAGGGGATACGCAGTATTTT	CASSAWRGGDTQYF
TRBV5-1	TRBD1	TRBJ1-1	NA	TGCGCCAGCAGCCTCACAGGGGTGGTGTGGAACACTGAAGCTTTCTTT	CASSLTGVVWNTEAFF
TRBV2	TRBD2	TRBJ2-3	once	TGTGCCAGCAGGGTTTTAGCGGGGGGGCTTGTGGATACGCAGTATTTT	CASRVLAGGLVDTQYF
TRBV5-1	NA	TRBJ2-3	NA	TGCGCCAGCAGCTTACGCGGGGTTAGCACAGATACGCAGTATTTT	CASSLRGVSTDTQYF
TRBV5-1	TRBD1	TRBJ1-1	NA	TGCGCCAGCAGCCTAACAGGGGCAGGGGACACTGAAGCTTTCTTT	CASSLTGAGDTEAFF
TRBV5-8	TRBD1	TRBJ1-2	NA	TGTGCCAGCAGCTTGTGGCAGGGGGCGGATGGCTACACCTTC	CASSLWQGADGYTF
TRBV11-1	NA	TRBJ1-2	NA	TGTGCCAGCAGCTTTACAGCCTCCGGAGGCTACACCTTC	CASSFTASGGYTF
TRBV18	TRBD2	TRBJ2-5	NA	TGTGCCAGCTCAGTGGGACTAGCGGGCCCCGAGACCCAGTACTTC	CASSVGLAGPETQYF
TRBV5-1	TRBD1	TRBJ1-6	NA	TGCGCCAGCTCCACAGGGGGCGCGGGAATTTCACCCCTCCACTTT	CASSTGGAGISPLHF
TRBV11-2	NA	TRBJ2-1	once	TGTGCCAGCAGCTTAGATCCAGGGACATACCTCCATTGGCAGTTCTTC	CASSLDPGTYLHWQFF
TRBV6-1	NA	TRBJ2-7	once	TGTGCCAGCAGTGGGTCAGGGTTAAGGGGTAGCGAGCAGTACTTC	CASSGSGLRGSEQYF
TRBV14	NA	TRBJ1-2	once	TGTGCCAGCAGTACGGTCGGCAGGGTAGGCGGCTACACCTTC	CASSTVGRVGGYTF
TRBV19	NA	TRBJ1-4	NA	TGTGCCAGTGGGGGGAGCAGGGGAGGGAATGAAAAACTGTTTTTT	CASGGSRGGNEKLFF
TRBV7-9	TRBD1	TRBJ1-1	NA	TGTGCCAGCAGCACCGACAGGGAGTACACTGAAGCTTTCTTT	CASSTDREYTEAFF
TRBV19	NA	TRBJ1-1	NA	TGTGCCAGTAGTATTCCATTCGGCACTGAAGCTTTCTTT	CASSIPFGTEAFF
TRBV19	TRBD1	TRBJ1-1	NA	TGTGCCAGTAGGAACAGGGGGGGCACTGAAGCTTTCTTT	CASRNRGGTEAFF
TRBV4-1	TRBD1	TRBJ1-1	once	TGCGCCAGCAGCCACCTGGGACAGAGGAACACTGAAGCTTTCTTT	CASSHLGQRNTEAFF
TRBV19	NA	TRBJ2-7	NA	TGTGCCAGTAGTGACCCTCCCAACCCAGGGGTGAGCTACGAGCAGTACTTC	CASSDPPNPGVSYEQYF
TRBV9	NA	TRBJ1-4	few	TGTGCCAGCAGCGTAGAAGGGCAGGGGAATTGGAATGAAAAACTGTTTTTT	CASSVEGQGNWNEKLFF
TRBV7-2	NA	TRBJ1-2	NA	TGTGCCAGCAGCTTAGGCAGGGGAGCTAACTATGGCTACACCTTC	CASSLGRGANYGYTF
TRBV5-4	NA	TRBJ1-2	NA	TGTGCCAGCAGCTTGGCAGGGGAGAGGGGCTACACCTTC	CASSLAGERGYTF
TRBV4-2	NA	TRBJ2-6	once	TGTGCCAGCCGGGGGTTTGGGGCCAACGTCCTGACTTTC	CASRGFGANVLTF
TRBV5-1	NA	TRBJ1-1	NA	TGCGCCAGCAGCTCGGGGAACACTGAAGCTTTCTTT	CASSSGNTEAFF
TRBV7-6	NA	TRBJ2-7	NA	TGTGCCAGCAGCTCGCAAGGACAGAAGACCTACGAGCAGTACTTC	CASSSQGQKTYEQYF
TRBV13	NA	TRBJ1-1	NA	TGTGCCAGCAGCCCGGGACTGACTAGCACTGAAGCTTTCTTT	CASSPGLTSTEAFF
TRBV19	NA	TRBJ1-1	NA	TGTGCCAGTAGTACCTGGGGGGGGCGCGGGAACACTGAAGCTTTCTTT	CASSTWGGRGNTEAFF
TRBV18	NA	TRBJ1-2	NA	TGTGCCAGCTCACCCCGGGGGGTCGACTATGGCTACACCTTC	CASSPRGVDYGYTF
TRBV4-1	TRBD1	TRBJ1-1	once	TGCGCCAGCAGCCAGGCTGTTATAACAGGGGTGAAGACTGAAGCTTTCTTT	CASSQAVITGVKTEAFF
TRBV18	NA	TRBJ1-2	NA	TGTGCCAGCTCATCACTACGGACAAAATGGGGCTACACCTTC	CASSSLRTKWGYTF
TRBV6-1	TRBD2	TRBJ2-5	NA	TGTGCCAGCAGTGAAGCCGTTAGCGGGGGGGCGACAGGAGAGACCCAGTACTTC	CASSEAVSGGATGETQYF
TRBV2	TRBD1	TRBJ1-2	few	TGTGCCAGCAGGGGGGACAGGGGCCAATATGGCTACACCTTC	CASRGDRGQYGYTF
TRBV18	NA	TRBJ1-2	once	TGTGCCAGCTCACCCCAGGCGGGAGGGGACGCTGATGGCTACACCTTC	CASSPQAGGDADGYTF
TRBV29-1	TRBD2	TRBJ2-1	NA	TGCAGCGTAGATGGGACTAGCGGGGGCTCCTACAATGAGCAGTTCTTC	CSVDGTSGGSYNEQFF
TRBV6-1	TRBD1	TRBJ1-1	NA	TGTGCCAGCAGTGTAACAGGGGGTGACACTGAAGCTTTCTTT	CASSVTGGDTEAFF
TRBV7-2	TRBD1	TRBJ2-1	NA	TGTGCCAGCAGCTTAATAGGGACAGGGTCCTACAATGAGCAGTTCTTC	CASSLIGTGSYNEQFF
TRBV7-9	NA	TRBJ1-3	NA	TGTGCCAGCAGCGCGGACAGCTACGGATCTGGAAACACCATATATTTT	CASSADSYGSGNTIYF
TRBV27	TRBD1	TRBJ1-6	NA	TGTGCCAGCTCCGCCCGACAGGGCTATAATTCACCCCTCCACTTT	CASSARQGYNSPLHF
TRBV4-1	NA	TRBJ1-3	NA	TGCGCCAGCGCCACTTCGCGGGGCTCTGGAAACACCATATATTTT	CASATSRGSGNTIYF
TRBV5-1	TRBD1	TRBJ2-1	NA	TGCGCCAGCAGCTTCGGACAGGGCTATGAGCAGTTCTTC	CASSFGQGYEQFF
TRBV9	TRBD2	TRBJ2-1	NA	TGTGCCAGCAGCCCCCGACTAGCGGCCACCTACAATGAGCAGTTCTTC	CASSPRLAATYNEQFF
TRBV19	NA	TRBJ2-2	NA	TGTGCTAGCGGGGACAGAAACACCGGGGAGCTGTTTTTT	CASGDRNTGELFF
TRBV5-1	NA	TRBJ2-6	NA	TGCGCCAGCAGCTCGCCCCCGAGCTCTGGGGCCAACGTCCTGACTTTC	CASSSPPSSGANVLTF
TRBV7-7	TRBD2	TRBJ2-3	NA	TGTGCTAGCAGCCGAGGGACTAGTAATGCAGATACGCAGTATTTT	CASSRGTSNADTQYF
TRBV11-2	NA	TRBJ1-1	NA	TGTGCCAGCAGCTTGGGATTGGGGGCGGCTTTCTTT	CASSLGLGAAFF
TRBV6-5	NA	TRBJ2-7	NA	TGTGCCAGCAGTTACTCGACAGCGTCCTACGAGCAGTACTTC	CASSYSTASYEQYF
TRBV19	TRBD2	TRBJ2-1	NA	TGTGCCAGTACTAGGATCAATGCGGGGGGCCGGGGCAATGAGCAGTTCTTC	CASTRINAGGRGNEQFF
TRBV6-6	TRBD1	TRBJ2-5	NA	TGTGCCAGCAGTGGGGACAGCCAAGAGACCCAGTACTTC	CASSGDSQETQYF
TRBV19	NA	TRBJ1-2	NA	TGTGCCAGTAGTATGTCCGGGGTGGGCTACACCTTC	CASSMSGVGYTF
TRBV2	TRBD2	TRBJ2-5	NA	TGTGCCAGCACGGTCGGGCGGGGGGGCCCTATTCCCCAGTACTTC	CASTVGRGGPIPQYF
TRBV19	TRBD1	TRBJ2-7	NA	TGTGCCAGTAGAGGGACAGGGACCTACGAGCAGTACTTC	CASRGTGTYEQYF
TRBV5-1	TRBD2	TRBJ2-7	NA	TGCGCCAGCAGCTTGCTGTGGGAAGCGGGGGCGAGCTCCTACGAGCAGTACTTC	CASSLLWEAGASSYEQYF
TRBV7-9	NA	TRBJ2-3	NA	TGTGCCAGCAGCTCCGTGCTGCGGGGCACAGATACGCAGTATTTT	CASSSVLRGTDTQYF
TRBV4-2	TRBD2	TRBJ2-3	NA	TGTGCCAGCAGCCCCCAACGGGGGGGTCCCTCTAGCACAGATACGCAGTATTTT	CASSPQRGGPSSTDTQYF
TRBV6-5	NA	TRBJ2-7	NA	TGTGCCAGCAGCCGGAACACAGGAGTCTACGAGCAGTACTTC	CASSRNTGVYEQYF